What follows are 16 T cell receptor beta chains derived from one specimen sequenced in a study of T cells after yellow fever vaccination. TCRdb reanalysed the 5' RACE reads using MiXCR and keeps one entry per CDR3 protein. Among approximately 300,000 distinct CDR3 sequences listed, roughly a tenth were seen once. The specimen comprised CD4+ T cells sorted from PBMCs, sampled 45 days after the yellow fever booster vaccination. The receptor set was obtained from a man in his late teens or twenties who received the YFV17D yellow fever vaccine.

The chain has TRBV24-1 and TRBJ2-5; 10 bases fit TRBD2. CDR3 length: 17 residues. Losses at the gene ends were 2 bases for V and 5 bases for J; bases not matched to a gene: 10. The germline CDR1 and CDR2 sequences are KGHDR and SFDVKD. CDR3 coding DNA: TGTGCCACCAGTGATTCTGCGTCTAGCGGGGGCAAGGAGACCCAGTACTTC. Protein: CATSDSASSGGKETQYF.

The rearrangement joins TRBV28 to TRBJ2-5, with TRBD2 matching 8 bases. This CDR3 spans 15 amino acids. Germline V lookup: CDR1 MDHEN, CDR2 SYDVKM. Unmatched junction bases numbered 9, after V lost 5 bases and J lost 4 bases. CDR3 amino acids: CASSTGGAGRETQYF. The DNA of the CDR3 is TGTGCCAGCAGTACCGGGGGGGCCGGTAGAGAGACCCAGTACTTC.

This clonotype appeared a few times. The V call is TRBV20-1, the J call TRBJ1-1; D is perhaps TRBD1 (6 bases). V lost 7 bases, J lost 1 base, and 13 bases lay in between. The V gene's germline CDR1 is DFQATT and CDR2 SNEGSKA (reference sequence). This CDR3 comprises 13 residues. The CDR3 bases are TGCAGTGGCGAGGACAGCCCGAACACTGAAGCTTTCTTT. It codes for CSGEDSPNTEAFF.

This clonotype has just a few counts. The chain is built from TRBV3-1 and TRBJ1-2; D is uncertain. CDR1 is LGHDT and CDR2 is YNNKEL in the germline V gene (reference sequence). CDR3 length equals 13 residues. V lost 1 base and J 8 bases, leaving 11 bases between the germline ends. CDR3 bases: TGTGCCAGCAGCCAAGTGTCAGAAGGAGGCTACACCTTC. This gives the protein CASSQVSEGGYTF.

This rearrangement joins TRBV7-2 to TRBJ1-2, with 8 bases aligning to TRBD1. Losses at the gene ends were 3 bases for V and 4 bases for J; bases not matched to a gene: 7. The CDR3 has 15 residues. Germline CDR1 is SGHTA and CDR2 is FQGNSA. The CDR3 coding sequence is TGTGCCAGCAGCTTCCGACGGACAGGGACCTATGGCTACACCTTC. Protein sequence: CASSFRRTGTYGYTF. Combining the CDR3 with reference TRBV7-2 and TRBJ1-2 gives the whole variable domain GAGVSQSPSNKVTEKGKDVELRCDPISGHTALYWYRQSLGQGLEFLIYFQGNSAPDKSGLPSDRFSAERTGGSVSTLTIQRTQQEDSAVYLCASSFRRTGTYGYTFGSGTRLTVV.

The table lists this clonotype with a few counts. This chain links TRBV29-1 with TRBJ2-7, with no clear D. V was clipped by 3 bases and J by 3 bases, with 9 bases between them. The CDR3 has 12 amino acids. CDR1 is SQVTM, CDR2 ANQGSEA, per germline. CDR3: CSVDRQNYEQYV. CDR3 DNA sequence: TGCAGCGTTGATCGCCAGAACTACGAGCAGTACGTC.

This clonotype was seen a handful of times. A much larger clonotype is one base distant, so this may be a read error. V gene TRBV5-1 combines with J gene TRBJ2-1; TRBD1 matches 7 bases. Germline assignment: CDR1 SGHRS and CDR2 YFSETQ. The J segment lost 6 bases and the V segment lost 0 bases, leaving 6 bases of the junction unmatched. This CDR3 spans 15 amino acids. The CDR3 nucleotides are TGCGCCAGCAGCTTGGCCCCGGGACAGACCAATGAGCAGTTCTTC. Amino acid sequence: CASSLAPGQTNEQFF.

This clonotype was picked up many times. This chain uses TRBV11-2 with TRBJ2-5; 7 bases map to TRBD1. V was clipped by 6 bases and J by 4 bases; unmatched bases: 8. The CDR3 extends over 14 amino acids. Per the germline V gene, CDR1 is SGHAT and CDR2 is FQNNGV. The DNA of the CDR3 is TGTGCCAGCAGGCTGAGACAGGGTCTAGAGACCCAGTACTTC. Residues: CASRLRQGLETQYF.

The chain uses TRBV20-1 and TRBJ2-5; TRBD2 matches at 7 bases. The V gene's germline CDR1 is DFQATT and CDR2 SNEGSKA (reference sequence). Unmatched junction bases numbered 7, after V lost 6 bases and J lost 3 bases. The CDR3 contains 13 residues. The CDR3 loop reads CSAWGLREETQYF. CDR3 in DNA: TGCAGTGCCTGGGGACTACGAGAAGAGACCCAGTACTTC.

This chain's CDR3 is CSASMGADFGEAFF. In nucleotides, the CDR3 is TGCAGTGCTAGCATGGGGGCCGACTTTGGCGAAGCTTTCTTT. The V call is TRBV20-1, the J call TRBJ1-1, with TRBD1 as a possible D gene (6 bases). CDR3 length: 14 residues. Germline V CDR1 and CDR2: DFQATT, SNEGSKA (reference sequence). V was shortened by 3 bases and J by 8 bases, with 19 bases between the two germline ends.

This clonotype was observed a handful of times. At one end, the junction sequence differs from germline, possibly due to a read error. The V gene is TRBV20-1, the J gene TRBJ2-5; a possible D gene is TRBD1 (5 bases). Germline V CDR1 and CDR2: DFQATT, SNEGSKA (reference sequence). The CDR3 contains 14 residues. The CDR3 bases are TGCAGTGCTAGAAGGGGCCCCCCCCGTGAGAACCAGTACTTC. It is translated as CSARRGPPRENQYF.

The sample holds a few counts of this clonotype. The V and J genes are TRBV6-5 and TRBJ1-1, with D uncertain. The CDR3 covers 15 residues. Germline V gene sequence: CDR1 MNHEY, CDR2 SVGAGI. V was trimmed by 2 bases and J by 1 base, leaving 11 bases between them. In DNA, the CDR3 is TGTGCCAGCAGTTACCAGTCGGTAGCGAACACTGAAGCTTTCTTT. The encoded protein is CASSYQSVANTEAFF.

The V gene is TRBV7-3, the J gene TRBJ1-6; TRBD1 aligns across 9 bases. This CDR3 is 14 amino acids long. V trimming: 8 bases; J trimming: 8 bases; junction bases outside the gene matches: 7. CDR1 and CDR2 (germline): SGHTA, FQGTGA. The CDR3 nucleotides are TGTGCCAGCGCCGAGGACAGGGGTTATTCACCCCTCCACTTT. Protein sequence: CASAEDRGYSPLHF.

The chain couples TRBV18 to TRBJ1-5; possibly TRBD1 for D (5 bases). Germline V gene sequence: CDR1 KGHSH, CDR2 LQKENI. The CDR3 is made up of 14 amino acids. Trimming stripped 1 base from V and 5 bases from J, with 9 bases between. The CDR3 nucleotides are TGTGCCAGCTCACCACTGGGGGATGATCAGCCCCAGCATTTT. It yields the protein CASSPLGDDQPQHF.

This clonotype was seen only a few times. The gene calls are TRBV12-3 or TRBV12-4 and TRBJ1-2, with 9 bases that match TRBD1. V lost 3 bases, J lost 7 bases, and 6 bases stayed unmatched. The CDR3 is 14 amino acids. CDR3 DNA: TGTGCCAGCAGTTTCGGACAGGGGATGCGTGGCTACACCTTC. Translating it yields CASSFGQGMRGYTF.

The table lists this clonotype with a few counts. The genes are TRBV24-1 and TRBJ1-2; 8 bases map to TRBD1. Trimming removed 2 bases from V and 7 bases from J; junction bases left unmatched: 2. CDR3 length equals 13 residues. Germline CDR1 reads KGHDR; CDR2 reads SFDVKD. CDR3 in amino acids: CATSDSGGFGYTF. The CDR3 nucleotides are TGTGCCACCAGTGATTCAGGGGGCTTTGGCTACACCTTC.